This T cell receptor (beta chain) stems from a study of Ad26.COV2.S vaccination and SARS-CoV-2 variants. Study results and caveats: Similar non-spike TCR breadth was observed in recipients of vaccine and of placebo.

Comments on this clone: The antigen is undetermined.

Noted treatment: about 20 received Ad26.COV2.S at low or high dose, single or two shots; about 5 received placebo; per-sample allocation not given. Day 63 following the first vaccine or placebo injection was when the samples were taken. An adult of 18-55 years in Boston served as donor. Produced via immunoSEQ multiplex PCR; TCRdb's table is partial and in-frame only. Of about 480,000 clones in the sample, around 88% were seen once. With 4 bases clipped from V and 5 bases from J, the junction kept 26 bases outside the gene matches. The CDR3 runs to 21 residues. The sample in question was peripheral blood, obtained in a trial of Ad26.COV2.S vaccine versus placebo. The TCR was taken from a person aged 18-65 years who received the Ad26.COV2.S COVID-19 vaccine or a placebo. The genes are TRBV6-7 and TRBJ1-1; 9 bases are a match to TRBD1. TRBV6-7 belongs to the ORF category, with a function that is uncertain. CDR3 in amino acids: CASSWRTGEDLKKVQGTEAFF. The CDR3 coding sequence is TGTGCCAGCAGTTGGAGGACAGGGGAGGACCTCAAGAAGGTTCAAGGAACTGAAGCTTTCTTT.